The clone carrying this T cell receptor beta chain turned up a few times. This specimen belongs to a study of cytomegalovirus exposure and HLA in healthy donors. Researchers ran the PCR with 60 Vbeta and 13 Jbeta primers. Sequenced by immunoSEQ multiplex PCR; TCRdb stores in-frame clones only, minus some. The table includes over 140,000 clones, around four fifths detected once. The V gene's germline CDR1 is MNHNY and CDR2 SVGAGI (reference sequence). This CDR3 spans 13 amino acids. With 7 bases removed from V and 4 bases from J, the gap between germline ends came to 13 bases. The sequencing input was PBMCs. The rearrangement uses TRBV6-6 and TRBJ1-1; unclear D gene. This receptor was identified in a young man in good health and CMV-seropositive. CDR3 protein: CASKERQTTEAFF. CDR3 coding DNA: TGTGCCAGCAAAGAGAGGCAGACCACTGAAGCTTTCTTT.